Following are 17 T cell receptor beta chains from one sample sequenced in a study of chemoradiotherapy in HPV16-positive cancers. Profiled with immunoSEQ multiplex PCR; TCRdb holds only in-frame clones, not every one. Among approximately 12,000 clones listed, around 90% were seen once. The biological material was taken from a patient who underwent chemoradiotherapy. The source is a human donor with HPV-associated anogenital cancer.

The chain has TRBV7-2 and TRBJ2-7; D is tentatively TRBD1 or TRBD2 (5 bases each). This CDR3 is built from 14 residues. Germline V gene lookup returns CDR1 SGHTA and CDR2 FQGNSA. The germline V and J ends were trimmed by 1 base and 3 bases, with 10 bases remaining between them. The CDR3 region has the DNA TGTGCCAGCAGCTTAGGGGACCAAGGCTACGAGCAGTACTTC. Amino acids: CASSLGDQGYEQYF.

The gene calls are TRBV6-4 and TRBJ2-1; the match to TRBD1 covers 7 bases. Trimming took 0 bases from V and 4 from J; bases not matched to a gene: 6. The germline V gene encodes CDR1 MRHNA and CDR2 SNTAGT. The CDR3 loop spans 16 amino acids. In DNA, the CDR3 is TGTGCCAGCAGTGACTCCGCAGGGGGTGATTACAATGAGCAGTTCTTC. Protein product: CASSDSAGGDYNEQFF.

The genes are TRBV15 and TRBJ2-3; TRBD2 matches 9 bases. With 1 base clipped from V and 5 bases from J, the junction kept 7 bases outside the gene matches. CDR3 length: 16 residues. CDR1 is LNHNV and CDR2 is YYDKDF in the germline V gene (reference sequence). CDR3 sequence: CATSRAAGGRGDTQYF. The CDR3, as DNA: TGTGCCACCAGCAGAGCGGCGGGGGGGCGGGGAGATACGCAGTATTTT.

The CDR3 reads CASTRLAGKTDTQYF. The CDR3, as DNA: TGTGCCAGTACCAGACTAGCGGGGAAGACAGATACGCAGTATTTT. The chain couples TRBV19 to TRBJ2-3; 11 bases map to TRBD2. The CDR3 sequence is 15 residues long. The V gene end was trimmed by 7 bases and the J gene end by 3 bases; junction bases not matched to a gene: 6. CDR1 is LNHDA and CDR2 is SQIVND in the germline V gene (reference sequence).

This clone came up once. The chain is built from TRBV27 and TRBJ2-1, with D perhaps assigned TRBD1 or TRBD2 (5 bases each). The length of the CDR3 is 16 residues. V lost 3 bases, J lost 9 bases, and 21 bases lay in between. Per germline, CDR1 MNHEY and CDR2 SMNVEV (reference sequence). The CDR3 DNA reads TGTGCCAGCAGTTTTTCCCCGGGACCTCATTCGCCTGAGCAGTTCTTC. Amino acids: CASSFSPGPHSPEQFF.

The chain recombines TRBV6-6 with TRBJ2-7, with TRBD1 as a possible D gene (6 bases). Per germline, CDR1 MNHNY and CDR2 SVGAGI (reference sequence). Trimming stripped 2 bases from V and 5 bases from J, with 16 bases between. The CDR3 covers 15 residues. The CDR3 coding sequence is TGTGCCAGCAGTTACCCCCGACAGGAGATGGACGAGCAGTACTTC. Translating gives CASSYPRQEMDEQYF.

This clone occurred once. The V gene is TRBV6-1, the J gene TRBJ1-6; D may be TRBD1 (6 bases). The CDR3 is 11 residues long. Germline-derived CDR1 and CDR2 are MNHNS and SASEGT. Trimming took 6 bases from V and 16 from J, leaving 13 bases between them. The CDR3 bases are TGTGCCAGCAGGGATAGAGGGGGTCTCCACTTT. This translates into CASRDRGGLHF.

V is TRBV5-1 and J is TRBJ1-3, with no clear D. The CDR3 totals 16 residues. Germline values: CDR1 SGHRS, CDR2 YFSETQ. The germline V and J ends were trimmed by 4 bases and 0 bases, with 14 bases remaining between them. CDR3 bases: TGCGCCAGCAGCCCAGTAGACCGCAGCTCTGGAAACACCATATATTTT. Protein sequence: CASSPVDRSSGNTIYF.

The chain carries TRBV19 and TRBJ1-4, with D possibly matching TRBD1 (5 bases). Looked up from germline, CDR1 is LNHDA and CDR2 is SQIVND (reference sequence). V was clipped by 5 bases and J by 7 bases, with 11 bases between them. There are 13 residues in the CDR3. This chain's CDR3 is CASSLGHVEKLFF. CDR3 nucleotides: TGTGCCAGTAGTCTAGGACACGTTGAAAAACTGTTTTTT.

The chain uses TRBV2 and TRBJ2-7; tentative D call: TRBD1 (5 bases). Germline loops: CDR1 SNHLY, CDR2 FYNNEI. With 3 bases removed from V and 5 bases from J, the gap between germline ends came to 20 bases. The CDR3 spans 16 residues. DNA of the CDR3: TGTGCCAGCAGTGATGGTTTAGGCAGGGCGGTCGACGAGCAGTACTTC. Translating gives CASSDGLGRAVDEQYF.

The CDR3, as DNA: TGTGCCAGCAGTGTGGCTAGCGGAAACAATGAGCAGTTCTTC. It is translated as CASSVASGNNEQFF. V is TRBV25-1 and J is TRBJ2-1; 7 nucleotides align to TRBD2. The CDR3 loop spans 14 amino acids. V dropped 4 bases and J dropped 5; count of bases not matched to a gene: 5. Germline V gives CDR1 MGHDK, CDR2 SYGVNS. Filled out from reference TRBV25-1 and TRBJ2-1, the complete variable domain reads EADIYQTPRYLVIGTGKKITLECSQTMGHDKMYWYQQDPGMELHLIHYSYGVNSTEKGDLSSESTVSRIRTEHFPLTLESARPSHTSQYLCASSVASGNNEQFFGPGTRLTVL.

The chain carries TRBV5-1 and TRBJ2-3; no clear D gene. Trimming took 4 bases from V and 2 from J, leaving 8 bases between them. Germline V gives CDR1 SGHRS, CDR2 YFSETQ. CDR3 length equals 13 residues. The CDR3 loop is CASSAWFTDTQYF. CDR3 nucleotides: TGCGCCAGCAGCGCGTGGTTCACAGATACGCAGTATTTT.

The chain carries TRBV25-1 and TRBJ1-2; D uncertain. The ends were cut back, 1 base at V and 3 bases at J, with 9 bases in the middle. From germline, CDR1 is MGHDK and CDR2 SYGVNS. CDR3 length: 14 residues. The CDR3: CASSESDGYYGYTF. The DNA for the CDR3 is TGTGCCAGCAGTGAATCGGACGGGTACTATGGCTACACCTTC.

This rearrangement joins TRBV5-1 to TRBJ2-5, with unresolved D. The germline gives CDR1 SGHRS, CDR2 YFSETQ. CDR3 size: 20 residues. V lost 4 bases, J lost 0 bases, and 28 bases lay in between. CDR3 bases: TGCGCCAGCAGCAAAACCGCCCGGTCCCGGTTGGCCACGTACCAAGAGACCCAGTACTTC. Residues: CASSKTARSRLATYQETQYF.

This chain links TRBV30 with TRBJ1-1; a possible D gene is TRBD1 (5 bases). The ends were cut back, 5 bases at V and 2 bases at J, with 12 bases in the middle. Germline CDR1 reads GTSNPN; CDR2 reads SVGIG (reference sequence). The CDR3 covers 13 residues. CDR3 sequence: CAWARTFNTEAFF. DNA for the CDR3: TGTGCCTGGGCTAGGACATTTAACACTGAAGCTTTCTTT. Full variable domain (missing parts from reference TRBV30 and TRBJ1-1): SQTIHQWPATLVQPVGSPLSLECTVEGTSNPNLYWYRQAAGRGLQLLFYSVGIGQISSEVPQNLSASRPQDRQFILSSKKLLLSDSGFYLCAWARTFNTEAFFGQGTRLTVV.

The chain recombines TRBV19 with TRBJ2-3; tentatively, D is TRBD1 or TRBD2 (5 bases each). Germline V CDR1 and CDR2: LNHDA, SQIVND (reference sequence). The CDR3 consists of 16 residues. Deletions cut 2 bases from V and 2 bases from J, with 14 bases between. The CDR3, as DNA: TGTGCCAGTAGTATAAGTTCGGTGGGGACCACAGATACGCAGTATTTT. Its translation is CASSISSVGTTDTQYF.

The chain uses TRBV29-1 and TRBJ1-1, with 7 positions matching TRBD1. This CDR3 region has 16 residues. The germline V gene encodes CDR1 SQVTM and CDR2 ANQGSEA. After removal of 1 base from V and 0 bases from J, the junction contained 8 bases not matched to a gene. Here the CDR3 reads CSVEAKPGQMNTEAFF. The DNA for the CDR3 is TGCAGCGTTGAAGCAAAACCGGGACAGATGAACACTGAAGCTTTCTTT.